The present T cell receptor (beta chain) was sequenced within a study of beta chain features in type 1 diabetes. The sequenced template was cDNA made from the entire isolated RNA. The method was immunoSEQ multiplex PCR; TCRdb's version includes in-frame clones alone and lacks a portion of them. The sample includes over 300,000 clones, under 8.5% of them seen just once. CDR1 is SEHNR, CDR2 FQNEAQ, per germline (reference sequence). There are 12 residues in the CDR3. Trimming removed 8 bases from V and 8 bases from J, with 13 bases in between. In this sample, this clone turned up a few times. The sequence was collected from a woman in her late teens or twenties in good health. This chain uses TRBV7-9 with TRBJ2-1, with unresolved D. The sample was central memory CD4+ T cells from blood. The CDR3 is CASGTRRDEQFF. The CDR3 DNA reads as TGTGCCAGCGGAACCCGACGGGATGAGCAGTTCTTC.